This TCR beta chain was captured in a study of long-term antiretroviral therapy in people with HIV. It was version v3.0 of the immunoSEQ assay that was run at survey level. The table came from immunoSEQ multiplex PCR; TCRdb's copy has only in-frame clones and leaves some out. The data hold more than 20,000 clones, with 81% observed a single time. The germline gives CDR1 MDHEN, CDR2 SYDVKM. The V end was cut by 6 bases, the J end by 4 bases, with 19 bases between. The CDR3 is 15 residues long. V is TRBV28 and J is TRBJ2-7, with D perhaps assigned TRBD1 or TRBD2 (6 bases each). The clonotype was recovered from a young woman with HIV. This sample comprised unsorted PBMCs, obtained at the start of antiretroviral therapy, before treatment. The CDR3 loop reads CASRAAWGATYEQYF. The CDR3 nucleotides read TGTGCCAGCAGGGCCGCATGGGGGGCTACTTACGAGCAGTACTTC.